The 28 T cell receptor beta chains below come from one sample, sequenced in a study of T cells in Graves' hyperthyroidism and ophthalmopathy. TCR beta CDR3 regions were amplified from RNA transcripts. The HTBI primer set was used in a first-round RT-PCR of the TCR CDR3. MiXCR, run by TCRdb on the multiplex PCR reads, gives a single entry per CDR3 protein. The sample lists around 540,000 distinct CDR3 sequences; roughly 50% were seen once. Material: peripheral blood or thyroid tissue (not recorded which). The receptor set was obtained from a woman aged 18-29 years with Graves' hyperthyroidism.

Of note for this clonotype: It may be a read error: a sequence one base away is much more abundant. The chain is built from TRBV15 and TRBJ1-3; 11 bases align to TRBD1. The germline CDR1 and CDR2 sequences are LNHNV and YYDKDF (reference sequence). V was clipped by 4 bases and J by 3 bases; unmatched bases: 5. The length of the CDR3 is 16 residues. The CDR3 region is CATSKGQGAGGNTIYF. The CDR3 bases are TGTGCCACCAGCAAAGGACAGGGGGCCGGTGGAAACACCATATATTTT.

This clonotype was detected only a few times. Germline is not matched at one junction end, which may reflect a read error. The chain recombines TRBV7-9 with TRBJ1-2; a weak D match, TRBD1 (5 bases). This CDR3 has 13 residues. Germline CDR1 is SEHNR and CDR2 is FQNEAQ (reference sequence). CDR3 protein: CASSLGEHYGYTF. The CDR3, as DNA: TGTGCCAGCAGTTTAGGGGAGCACTATGGCTACACCTTC.

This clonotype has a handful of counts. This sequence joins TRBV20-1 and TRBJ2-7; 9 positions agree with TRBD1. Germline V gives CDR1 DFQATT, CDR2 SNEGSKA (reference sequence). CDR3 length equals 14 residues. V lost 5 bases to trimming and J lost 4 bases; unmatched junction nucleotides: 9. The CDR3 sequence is CSAGPGTGLYEQYF. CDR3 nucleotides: TGCAGTGCTGGCCCCGGGACAGGGTTGTACGAGCAGTACTTC.

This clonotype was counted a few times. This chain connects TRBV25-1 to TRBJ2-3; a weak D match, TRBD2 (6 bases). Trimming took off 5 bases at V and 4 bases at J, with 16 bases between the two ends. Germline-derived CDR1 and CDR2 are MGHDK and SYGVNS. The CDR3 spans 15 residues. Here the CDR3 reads CASSSFTGASDTQYF. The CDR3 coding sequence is TGTGCCAGCAGTTCATTCACGGGAGCCTCAGATACGCAGTATTTT.

CDR3 nucleotide sequence: TGCAGTGCTCCGGGGGGACCGGGAGGGTCCGGGTACGAGCAGTACTTC. Translating gives CSAPGGPGGSGYEQYF. The chain couples TRBV20-1 to TRBJ2-7; TRBD2 agrees at 8 bases. The CDR3 spans 16 residues. Trimming cost V 5 bases and J 4 bases; bases outside gene matches: 16. CDR1 is DFQATT, CDR2 SNEGSKA, per germline (reference sequence).

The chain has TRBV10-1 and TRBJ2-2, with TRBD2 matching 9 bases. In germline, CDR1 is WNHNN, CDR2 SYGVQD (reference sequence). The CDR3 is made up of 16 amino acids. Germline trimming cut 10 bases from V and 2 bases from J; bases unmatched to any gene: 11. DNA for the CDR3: TGCGCCACTTCAAGCCTAGCGGGGCGAAACACCGGGGAGCTGTTTTTT. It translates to CATSSLAGRNTGELFF.

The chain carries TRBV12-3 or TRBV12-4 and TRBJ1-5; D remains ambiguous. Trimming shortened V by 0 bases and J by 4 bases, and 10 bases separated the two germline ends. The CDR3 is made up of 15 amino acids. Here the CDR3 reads CASSLAWTPNQPQHF. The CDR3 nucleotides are TGTGCCAGCAGTTTAGCCTGGACCCCGAATCAGCCCCAGCATTTT.

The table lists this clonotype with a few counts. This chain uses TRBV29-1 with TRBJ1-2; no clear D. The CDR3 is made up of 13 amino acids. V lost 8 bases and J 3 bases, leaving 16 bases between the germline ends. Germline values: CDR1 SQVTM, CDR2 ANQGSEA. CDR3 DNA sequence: TGCAGCTTAGCGCAAATGCAGTACTATGGCTACACCTTC. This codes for CSLAQMQYYGYTF. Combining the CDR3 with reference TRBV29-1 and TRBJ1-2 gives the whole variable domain SAVISQKPSRDICQRGTSLTIQCQVDSQVTMMFWYRQQPGQSLTLIATANQGSEATYESGFVIDKFPISRPNLTFSTLTVSNMSPEDSSIYLCSLAQMQYYGYTFGSGTRLTVV.

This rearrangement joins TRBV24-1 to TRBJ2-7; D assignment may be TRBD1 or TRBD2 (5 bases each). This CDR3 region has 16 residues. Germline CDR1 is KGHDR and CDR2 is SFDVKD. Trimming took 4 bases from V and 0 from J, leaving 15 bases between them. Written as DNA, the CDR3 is TGTGCCACCAGTGACTCCGGGACGGGGAACTCCTACGAGCAGTACTTC. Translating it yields CATSDSGTGNSYEQYF.

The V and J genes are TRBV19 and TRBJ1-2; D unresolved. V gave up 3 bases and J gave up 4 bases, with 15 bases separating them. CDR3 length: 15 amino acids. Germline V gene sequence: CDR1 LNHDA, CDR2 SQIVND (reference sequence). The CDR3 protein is CASSILGSATYGYTF. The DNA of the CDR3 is TGTGCCAGTAGTATCCTTGGTTCAGCCACCTATGGCTACACCTTC.

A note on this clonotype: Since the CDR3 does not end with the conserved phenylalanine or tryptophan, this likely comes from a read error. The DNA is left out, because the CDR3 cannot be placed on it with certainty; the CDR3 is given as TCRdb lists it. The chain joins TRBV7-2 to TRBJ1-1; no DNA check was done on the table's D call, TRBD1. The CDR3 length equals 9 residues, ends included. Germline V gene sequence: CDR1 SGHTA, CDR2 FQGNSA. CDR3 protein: CASSLAPSS.

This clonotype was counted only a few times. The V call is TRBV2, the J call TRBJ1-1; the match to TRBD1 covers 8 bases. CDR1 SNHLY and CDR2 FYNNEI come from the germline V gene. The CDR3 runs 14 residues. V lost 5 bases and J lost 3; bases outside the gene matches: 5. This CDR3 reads CASSLDRADTEAFF. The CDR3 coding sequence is TGTGCCAGCAGTTTGGACAGGGCCGACACTGAAGCTTTCTTT.

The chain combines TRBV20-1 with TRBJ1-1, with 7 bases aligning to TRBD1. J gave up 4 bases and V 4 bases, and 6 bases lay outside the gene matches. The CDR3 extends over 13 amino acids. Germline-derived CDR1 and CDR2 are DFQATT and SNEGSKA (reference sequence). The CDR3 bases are TGCAGTGCTACGACAGGGTGGTCCACTGAAGCTTTCTTT. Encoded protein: CSATTGWSTEAFF.

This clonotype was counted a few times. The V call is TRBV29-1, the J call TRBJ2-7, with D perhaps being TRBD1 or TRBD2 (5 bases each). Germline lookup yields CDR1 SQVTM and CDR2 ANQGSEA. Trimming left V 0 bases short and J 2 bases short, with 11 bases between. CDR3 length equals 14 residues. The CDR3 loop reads CSVEEDGGTYEQYF. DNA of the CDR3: TGCAGCGTTGAAGAAGATGGGGGAACCTACGAGCAGTACTTC.

The CDR3 coding sequence is TGTGCCAGCAGTACAGGGAGTGCCTACGAGCAGTACTTC. This translates into CASSTGSAYEQYF. The V call is TRBV2, the J call TRBJ2-7; tentatively, D is TRBD1 (6 bases). The length of the CDR3 is 13 residues. Trimming pared 5 bases from V and 2 bases from J, leaving 10 bases between. Germline values: CDR1 SNHLY, CDR2 FYNNEI.

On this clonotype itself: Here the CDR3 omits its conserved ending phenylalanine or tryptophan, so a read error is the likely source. CDR3 sequence: CASSQPGVIGRETQYL. The CDR3 coding sequence is TGTGCCAGCAGTCAACCCGGGGTAATCGGACGAGAGACCCAGTACCTC. This chain connects TRBV25-1 to TRBJ2-5, with a weak D call TRBD2 (5 bases). V was cut by 5 bases and J by 4 bases, with 20 bases left in between. Germline-derived CDR1 and CDR2 are MGHDK and SYGVNS. The CDR3 is 16 amino acids.

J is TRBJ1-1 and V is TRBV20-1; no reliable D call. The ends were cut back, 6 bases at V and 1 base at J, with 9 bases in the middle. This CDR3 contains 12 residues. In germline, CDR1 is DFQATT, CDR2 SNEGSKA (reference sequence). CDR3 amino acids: CSAAKGNTEAFF. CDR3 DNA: TGCAGTGCCGCTAAGGGGAACACTGAAGCTTTCTTT.

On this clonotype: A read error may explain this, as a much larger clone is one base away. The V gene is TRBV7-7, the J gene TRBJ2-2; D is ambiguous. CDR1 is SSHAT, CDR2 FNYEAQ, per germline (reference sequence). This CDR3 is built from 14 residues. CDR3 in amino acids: CASSFDWDTGELFF. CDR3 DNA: TGTGCTAGCAGCTTCGACTGGGACACCGGGGAGCTGTTTTTT.

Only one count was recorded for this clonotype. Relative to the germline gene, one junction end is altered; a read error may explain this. The CDR3: CASSQIGGDQPQHF. The CDR3, as DNA: TGCGCCAGCAGCCAGATTGGCGGCGATCAGCCCCAGCATTTT. The V call is TRBV7-9, the J call TRBJ1-5; D gene unclear. The CDR3 loop spans 14 amino acids. Germline V lookup: CDR1 SEHNR, CDR2 FQNEAQ (reference sequence).

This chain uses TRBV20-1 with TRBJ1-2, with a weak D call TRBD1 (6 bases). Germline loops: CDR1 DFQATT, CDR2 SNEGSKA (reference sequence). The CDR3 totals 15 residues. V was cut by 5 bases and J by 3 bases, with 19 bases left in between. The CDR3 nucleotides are TGCAGTGCTGGAAACAGGGTTTCGTCGCACTATGGCTACACCTTC. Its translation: CSAGNRVSSHYGYTF.

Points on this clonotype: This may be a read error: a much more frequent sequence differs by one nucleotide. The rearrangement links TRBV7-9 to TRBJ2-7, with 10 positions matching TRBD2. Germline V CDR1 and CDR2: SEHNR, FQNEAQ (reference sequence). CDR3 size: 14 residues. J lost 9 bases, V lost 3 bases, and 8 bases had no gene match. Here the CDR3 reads CASSFSLAGGRQYF. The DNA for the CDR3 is TGTGCCAGCAGCTTTTCTTTAGCGGGAGGACGGCAGTACTTC.

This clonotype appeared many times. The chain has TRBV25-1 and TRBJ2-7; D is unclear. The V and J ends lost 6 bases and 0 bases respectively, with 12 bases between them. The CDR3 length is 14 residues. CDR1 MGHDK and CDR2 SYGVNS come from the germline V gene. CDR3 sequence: CASRGSLRSYEQYF. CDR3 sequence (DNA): TGTGCCAGCAGAGGCAGCCTCCGCTCCTACGAGCAGTACTTC.

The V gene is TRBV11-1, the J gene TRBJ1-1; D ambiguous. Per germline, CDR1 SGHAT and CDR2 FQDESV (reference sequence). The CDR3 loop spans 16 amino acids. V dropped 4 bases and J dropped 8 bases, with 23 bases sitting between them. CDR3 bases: TGTGCCAGCAGCTCGACTAGCGTCCCCCTAGGAGGGGAAGCTTTCTTT. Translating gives CASSSTSVPLGGEAFF. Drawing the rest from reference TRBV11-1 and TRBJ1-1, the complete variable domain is EAEVAQSPRYKITEKSQAVAFWCDPISGHATLYWYRQILGQGPELLVQFQDESVVDDSQLPKDRFSAERLKGVDSTLKIQPAELGDSAMYLCASSSTSVPLGGEAFFGQGTRLTVV.

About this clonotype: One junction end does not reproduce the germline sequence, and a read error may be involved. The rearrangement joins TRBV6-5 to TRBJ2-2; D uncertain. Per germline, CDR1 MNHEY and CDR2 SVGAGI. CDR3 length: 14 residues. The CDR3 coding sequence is TGTGCCATCAGTTACTCAGTAAGCACCGGGGAGCTGTTTTTT. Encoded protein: CAISYSVSTGELFF.

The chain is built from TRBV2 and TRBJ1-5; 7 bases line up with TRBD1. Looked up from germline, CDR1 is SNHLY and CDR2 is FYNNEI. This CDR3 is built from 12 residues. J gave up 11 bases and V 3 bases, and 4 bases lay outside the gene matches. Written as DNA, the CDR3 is TGTGCCAGCAGTGACGTCAGGGGGACCCAGCATTTT. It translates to CASSDVRGTQHF.

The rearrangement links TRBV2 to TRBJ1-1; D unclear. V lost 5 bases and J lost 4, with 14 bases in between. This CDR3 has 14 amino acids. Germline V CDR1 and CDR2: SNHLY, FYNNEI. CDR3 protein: CASSSSSGSTEAFF. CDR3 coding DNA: TGTGCCAGCAGTTCCTCCTCGGGGAGCACTGAAGCTTTCTTT. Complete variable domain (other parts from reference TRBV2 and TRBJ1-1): EPEVTQTPSHQVTQMGQEVILRCVPISNHLYFYWYRQILGQKVEFLVSFYNNEISEKSEIFDDQFSVERPDGSNFTLKIRSTKLEDSAMYFCASSSSSGSTEAFFGQGTRLTVV.

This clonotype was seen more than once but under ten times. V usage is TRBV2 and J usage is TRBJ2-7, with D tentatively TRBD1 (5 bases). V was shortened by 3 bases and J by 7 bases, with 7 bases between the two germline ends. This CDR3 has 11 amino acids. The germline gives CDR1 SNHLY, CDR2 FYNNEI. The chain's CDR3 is CASSEGREQYF. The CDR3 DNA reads TGTGCCAGCAGTGAGGGGCGAGAGCAGTACTTC.

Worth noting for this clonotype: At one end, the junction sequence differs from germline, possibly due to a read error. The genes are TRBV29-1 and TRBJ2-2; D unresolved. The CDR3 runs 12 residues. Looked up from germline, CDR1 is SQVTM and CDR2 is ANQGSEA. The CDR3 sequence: CGVVGHTGELFF. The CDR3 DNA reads TGCGGCGTTGTTGGGCACACCGGGGAGCTGTTTTTT.